The 25 T cell receptor beta chains presented below share a single source sample, sequenced in a study of cytomegalovirus exposure and HLA in healthy donors. It was with 60 Vbeta and 13 Jbeta primers that the PCR ran. Some clones are missing from TCRdb's copy, which holds only in-frame ones; the method was immunoSEQ multiplex PCR. The repertoire holds around 160,000 clones, with over 70% as singletons. The sample taken for sequencing was PBMCs. These receptors all come from a male donor in good health and CMV-seropositive.

CDR3 loop: CASSPRTGVPPREQYF. DNA for the CDR3: TGTGCCAGCAGCCCCAGGACAGGGGTTCCTCCTCGCGAGCAGTACTTC. The V and J genes are TRBV13 and TRBJ2-7; 9 bases are shared with TRBD1. The length of the CDR3 is 16 residues. Germline V gives CDR1 PRHDT, CDR2 FYEKMQ (reference sequence). The trim removed 5 bases at V and 6 bases at J, leaving 14 bases unmatched.

The CDR3 nucleotides are TGTGCCAGTCAAACAGGGGGCGCTCAGCCCCAGCATTTT. This encodes CASQTGGAQPQHF. The chain is built from TRBV2 and TRBJ1-5; 9 nucleotides agree with TRBD1. The CDR3 totals 13 residues. V dropped 9 bases and J dropped 6; count of bases not matched to a gene: 6. CDR1 and CDR2 from the germline V gene are SNHLY and FYNNEI.

The chain employs TRBV6-7 and TRBJ2-5; 9 nucleotides line up with TRBD1. TRBV6-7 is given ORF status, its function remaining uncertain. With V trimmed by 6 bases and J by 3 bases, 14 bases remained unmatched. There are 17 residues in the CDR3. CDR3 nucleotides: TGTGCCAGCAGCCACAAACGGACAGGGGCCTACAAAGAGACCCAGTACTTC. This encodes CASSHKRTGAYKETQYF.

This chain links TRBV2 with TRBJ1-5, with 8 bases identical to TRBD1. Trimming cost V 8 bases and J 0 bases; bases outside gene matches: 18. Germline CDR1 and CDR2: SNHLY and FYNNEI. CDR3 length: 19 amino acids. CDR3 sequence (DNA): TGTGCCAGCGAAGGCCATTCCGGGACAGGTGTATATAGCAATCAGCCCCAGCATTTT. It specifies CASEGHSGTGVYSNQPQHF. The variable domain in full, completed from reference TRBV2 and TRBJ1-5, reads EPEVTQTPSHQVTQMGQEVILRCVPISNHLYFYWYRQILGQKVEFLVSFYNNEISEKSEIFDDQFSVERPDGSNFTLKIRSTKLEDSAMYFCASEGHSGTGVYSNQPQHFGDGTRLSIL.

The rearrangement uses TRBV11-2 and TRBJ2-7; possibly TRBD1 for D (6 bases). Germline-derived CDR1 and CDR2 are SGHAT and FQNNGV. Between the trimmed V and J ends, which lost 0 bases and 4 bases, there was a span of 16 bases. This CDR3 has 16 residues. CDR3 region: CASSLEAGTKLYEQYF. The CDR3 DNA follows: TGTGCCAGCAGCTTAGAGGCCGGGACAAAACTATACGAGCAGTACTTC.

The CDR3 protein is CASSFPPGRSSGNTIYF. DNA of the CDR3: TGTGCCAGCAGCTTTCCTCCTGGGAGAAGCTCTGGAAACACCATATATTTT. This chain connects TRBV11-2 to TRBJ1-3; D gene unclear. The CDR3 covers 17 residues. Trimming pared 3 bases from V and 0 bases from J, leaving 15 bases between. The germline V gene has CDR1 SGHAT and CDR2 FQNNGV.

The chain uses TRBV27 and TRBJ2-7, with 8 bases lining up with TRBD2. J gave up 3 bases and V 4 bases, and 8 bases lay outside the gene matches. The CDR3 extends over 15 amino acids. The germline CDR1 and CDR2 sequences are MNHEY and SMNVEV (reference sequence). In DNA, the CDR3 is TGTGCCAGCAGTTCGGGGACTAGAGCAGTCTACGAGCAGTACTTC. This translates into CASSSGTRAVYEQYF.

The V call is TRBV1, the J call TRBJ1-2; the table's D call TRBD1 went unverified against the DNA. TRBV1 is deemed a pseudogene. CDR3 size: 16 residues. The CDR3 nucleotides are TGCACCAGCAGCCAAGATCCCGGGACAGGGGGGGCTGGCTACACCTTC. Translating it yields CTSSQDPGTGGAGYTF.

This clone was seen once. The chain is built from TRBV25-1 and TRBJ2-2, with 8 bases aligning to TRBD2. This CDR3 contains 14 residues. Germline V CDR1 and CDR2: MGHDK, SYGVNS. The junction had 5 bases not matched to a gene; V was cut back by 10 bases and J by 1 base. This chain's CDR3 is CATAGLGNTGELFF. The CDR3 nucleotides read TGTGCCACCGCGGGACTAGGGAACACCGGGGAGCTGTTTTTT.

The gene calls are TRBV29-1 and TRBJ1-1; a weak D match, TRBD1 (5 bases). The CDR3 has 13 amino acids. Germline CDR1 SQVTM, CDR2 ANQGSEA. V was cut by 6 bases and J by 1 base, with 12 bases left in between. The CDR3 protein is CSVQQVPNTEAFF. For the CDR3, the DNA is TGCAGCGTCCAACAGGTGCCGAACACTGAAGCTTTCTTT.

This clone was seen many times. The J gene is TRBJ1-1, the V gene TRBV6-4; D is ambiguous. From germline, CDR1 is MRHNA and CDR2 SNTAGT. The CDR3 is made up of 13 amino acids. With 2 bases removed from V and 1 base from J, the gap between germline ends came to 5 bases. The CDR3 nucleotides are TGTGCCAGCAGTGACGGAGAGAACACTGAAGCTTTCTTT. It is translated as CASSDGENTEAFF.

The CDR3 protein is CASSLGGWSQGARNEQFF. In DNA form, the CDR3 reads TGTGCCAGCAGCTTAGGCGGGTGGAGTCAGGGGGCGCGCAATGAGCAGTTCTTC. The chain employs TRBV11-2 and TRBJ2-1; TRBD1 aligns across 8 bases. V trimming: 1 base; J trimming: 6 bases; junction bases outside the gene matches: 14. Germline V gene sequence: CDR1 SGHAT, CDR2 FQNNGV. The CDR3 is made up of 18 amino acids.

The chain links TRBV18 to TRBJ1-6, with D possibly being TRBD1 (5 bases). CDR1 and CDR2 from the germline V gene are KGHSH and LQKENI. The V end was cut by 3 bases, the J end by 10 bases, with 13 bases between. This CDR3 comprises 14 residues. This CDR3 is CASSPETATSPLHF. CDR3 coding DNA: TGTGCCAGCTCACCGGAGACAGCGACCTCACCCCTCCACTTT.

The count of this clone is one. The J gene is TRBJ1-2, the V gene TRBV27; 9 bases map to TRBD1. The germline gives CDR1 MNHEY, CDR2 SMNVEV (reference sequence). This CDR3 is built from 14 residues. V shed 3 bases and J 6 bases; nucleotides not matched to a gene: 5. CDR3 loop: CASSFWGQGDGYTF. The CDR3 DNA reads TGTGCCAGCAGTTTCTGGGGACAGGGCGATGGCTACACCTTC.

Worth noting for this clone: Distinct nucleotide sequences in the sample also encode this CDR3. The chain joins TRBV5-6 to TRBJ1-4; D unclear. This CDR3 spans 14 amino acids. The V end lost 2 bases, the J end lost 8 bases, and 13 bases lay between the germline ends. Germline CDR1 reads SGHDT; CDR2 reads YYEEEE. For the CDR3, the DNA is TGTGCCAGCAGCTTAGGAGGGAGAGGAGAAAAACTGTTTTTT. Residues: CASSLGGRGEKLFF.

This chain joins TRBV9 and TRBJ1-1; possibly TRBD1 for D (6 bases). The CDR3 extends over 15 amino acids. V was clipped by 3 bases and J by 4 bases, with 16 bases between them. Germline assignment: CDR1 SGDLS and CDR2 YYNGEE. CDR3 in amino acids: CASSASTGKVTEAFF. CDR3 nucleotides: TGTGCCAGCAGCGCCTCTACAGGGAAAGTCACTGAAGCTTTCTTT.

Worth noting for this clone: The junction and the germline gene differ at one end; a read error may be behind it. The chain employs TRBV5-1 and TRBJ2-1, with 13 bases that match TRBD2. CDR1 is SGHRS and CDR2 is YFSETQ in the germline V gene. CDR3 length equals 19 residues. The CDR3 DNA follows: TGCGCCAGCAGCTTGGGGGGACTAGCGGGGTTGAGCTCCTACAATGGGCAGTTCTTC. This translates into CASSLGGLAGLSSYNGQFF. Looking up the rest from reference TRBV5-1 and TRBJ2-1 gives the full variable domain: KAGVTQTPRYLIKTRGQQVTLSCSPISGHRSVSWYQQTPGQGLQFLFEYFSETQRNKGNFPGRFSGRQFSNSRSEMNVSTLELGDSALYLCASSLGGLAGLSSYNGQFFGPGTRLTVL.

This clone was counted only a few times. This chain links TRBV2 with TRBJ1-1; D gene uncertain. V was trimmed by 3 bases and J by 5 bases, leaving 22 bases between them. Germline CDR1 is SNHLY and CDR2 is FYNNEI. The CDR3 is made up of 17 amino acids. The CDR3 protein is CASSDLGFGERGTEAFF. The DNA of the CDR3 is TGTGCCAGCAGTGATCTGGGGTTCGGGGAAAGAGGAACTGAAGCTTTCTTT.

This chain uses TRBV13 with TRBJ1-2, with D maybe TRBD1 (6 bases). This CDR3 comprises 12 residues. The V end lost 7 bases, the J end lost 6 bases, and 12 bases lay between the germline ends. Germline V lookup: CDR1 PRHDT, CDR2 FYEKMQ (reference sequence). CDR3 sequence: CASKGGPDGYTF. The CDR3 coding sequence is TGTGCCAGCAAAGGGGGACCTGATGGCTACACCTTC.

The rearrangement links TRBV6-5 to TRBJ2-2, with D perhaps matching TRBD1 (5 bases). Deletions cut 4 bases from V and 0 bases from J, with 12 bases between. Germline lookup yields CDR1 MNHEY and CDR2 SVGAGI. The CDR3 covers 16 residues. Here the CDR3 reads CASSFFGAANTGELFF. The CDR3 DNA follows: TGTGCCAGCAGTTTTTTTGGGGCAGCGAACACCGGGGAGCTGTTTTTT.

The genes are TRBV6-6 and TRBJ2-2; unclear D gene. V was shortened by 11 bases and J by 6 bases, with 16 bases between the two germline ends. There are 13 residues in the CDR3. Germline CDR1 and CDR2: MNHNY and SVGAGI (reference sequence). DNA for the CDR3: TGTGCCGGTAGCAAAAACGACGCCGGGGAGCTGTTTTTT. Its translation is CAGSKNDAGELFF.

This sequence joins TRBV19 and TRBJ1-1; D not certain. Germline lookup yields CDR1 LNHDA and CDR2 SQIVND (reference sequence). This CDR3 has 14 residues. Trimming pared 6 bases from V and 0 bases from J, leaving 11 bases between. CDR3 DNA: TGTGCCAGTAGCCCCAGATTGGTGAACACTGAAGCTTTCTTT. This gives the protein CASSPRLVNTEAFF.

In its sample, this clone was seen once. The V gene is TRBV5-1, the J gene TRBJ1-2; a weak D match, TRBD1 (6 bases). CDR1 is SGHRS, CDR2 YFSETQ, per germline. The V gene lost 2 bases and the J gene lost 6 bases, with 8 bases spanning the gap. CDR3 size: 12 residues. The CDR3 is CASSLAGDGYTF. For the CDR3, the DNA is TGCGCCAGCAGCTTAGCAGGGGATGGCTACACCTTC. Filled out from reference TRBV5-1 and TRBJ1-2, the complete variable domain reads KAGVTQTPRYLIKTRGQQVTLSCSPISGHRSVSWYQQTPGQGLQFLFEYFSETQRNKGNFPGRFSGRQFSNSRSEMNVSTLELGDSALYLCASSLAGDGYTFGSGTRLTVV.

V is TRBV5-3 and J is TRBJ2-1; TRBD2 matches 13 bases. TRBV5-3 is an ORF for which the function is uncertain. The CDR3 is made up of 24 amino acids. The V and J ends lost 4 bases and 0 bases, in that order; junction bases with no gene match: 25. The CDR3: CARSHTGTSGILPLVKSSYNEQFF. In nucleotides, the CDR3 is TGTGCCAGAAGCCACACCGGGACTAGCGGGATCCTCCCGCTGGTGAAGAGCTCCTACAATGAGCAGTTCTTC.

The chain links TRBV6-1 to TRBJ2-2, with TRBD2 matching over 8 bases. CDR1 and CDR2 from the germline V gene are MNHNS and SASEGT. The V segment lost 11 bases and the J segment 3 bases; nucleotides outside the gene matches: 11. The CDR3 runs 15 residues. CDR3 amino acids: CAVQGLAGYTGELFF. Written as DNA, the CDR3 is TGTGCCGTCCAAGGACTAGCAGGTTACACCGGGGAGCTGTTTTTT.